Listed below are T cell receptor beta chains from one sample, sequenced in a study of T cell repertoires in cytomegalovirus infection. TCRdb analysed the reads with MiXCR anew, one entry per CDR3 protein. The sample has fewer than 550,000 distinct CDR3 sequences; about a third are singletons. Sequenced material: PBMCs. All receptors derive from a human donor in good health (CMV status not recorded). Some clones in this sample may be carry-over from other donors' samples. Each CDR3 is given with its conserved first and last residue. The order of the fields is CDR3 length, clone size, V gene, D gene, J gene, CDR3 protein, CDR3 DNA. A D gene is named only where the DNA matches it firmly. For some rows the clone size is stated as once, few or many, or as a class when expanded; others skip it.

>18|-|TRBV11-2|TRBD1|TRBJ2-2
CASRPGTGGREVTGELFF
TGTGCCAGCAGACCCGGGACAGGGGGCCGAGAAGTCACCGGGGAGCTGTTTTTT
>18|many|TRBV10-1|-|TRBJ2-3
CASSEFGSGTAEGDTQYF
TGCGCCAGCAGTGAATTCGGTTCTGGGACCGCCGAGGGAGATACGCAGTATTTT
>16|-|TRBV28|-|TRBJ1-3
CASTTGRGYPGNTIYF
TGTGCCAGCACCACTGGGAGGGGCTACCCAGGAAACACCATATATTTT
>17|-|TRBV28|-|TRBJ2-6
CASSYKDSNSGANVLTF
TGTGCCAGCAGCTACAAGGACAGCAACTCTGGGGCCAACGTCCTGACTTTC
>16|few|TRBV11-2|-|TRBJ1-1
CASTPGSFLQNTEAFF
TGTGCCAGCACCCCGGGGTCTTTCCTACAGAACACTGAAGCTTTCTTT
>15|-|TRBV27|-|TRBJ2-5
CASSLGGYEEETQYF
TGTGCCAGCAGTTTAGGGGGGTACGAGGAAGAGACCCAGTACTTC
>16|many|TRBV7-2|-|TRBJ2-7
CASSQFRAAQSYEQYF
TGTGCCAGCAGCCAGTTCCGGGCCGCTCAATCCTACGAGCAGTACTTC
>11|-|TRBV19|-|TRBJ1-1
CASSIGTEAFF
TGTGCCAGTAGTATAGGAACTGAAGCTTTCTTT
>13|many|TRBV7-2|-|TRBJ1-3
CATGAGIGNTIYF
TGTGCGACCGGGGCCGGAATTGGAAACACCATATATTTT
>13|-|TRBV6-2/TRBV6-3|-|TRBJ2-2
CASSIGNTGELFF
TGTGCCAGCAGTATCGGAAACACCGGGGAGCTGTTTTTT
>18|-|TRBV7-8|-|TRBJ1-6
CASSSHQRESSYNSPLHF
TGTGCCAGCAGCTCCCACCAAAGGGAAAGCTCCTATAATTCACCCCTCCACTTT
>15|-|TRBV19|TRBD1|TRBJ1-1
CASTGRDSGGTEAFF
TGTGCCAGTACTGGCCGGGACAGTGGCGGCACTGAAGCTTTCTTT
>12|few|TRBV5-5|-|TRBJ2-2
CASRYSTGELFF
TGTGCCAGCAGATACAGTACCGGGGAGCTGTTTTTT
>16|few|TRBV10-3|-|TRBJ2-3
CAISSRTDPSTDTQYF
TGTGCCATCAGTTCTAGGACGGACCCTAGCACAGATACGCAGTATTTT
>14|-|TRBV20-1|-|TRBJ1-1
CSASTVLMNTEAFF
TGCAGTGCTAGTACAGTTTTAATGAACACTGAAGCTTTCTTT
>16|-|TRBV9|-|TRBJ1-6
CASSAQRQGGDSPLHF
TGTGCCAGCAGCGCTCAACGCCAAGGCGGTGATTCACCCCTCCACTTT
>12|-|TRBV6-2/TRBV6-3|-|TRBJ1-2
CASSWSQFGYTF
TGTGCCAGCAGTTGGAGTCAATTCGGCTACACCTTC